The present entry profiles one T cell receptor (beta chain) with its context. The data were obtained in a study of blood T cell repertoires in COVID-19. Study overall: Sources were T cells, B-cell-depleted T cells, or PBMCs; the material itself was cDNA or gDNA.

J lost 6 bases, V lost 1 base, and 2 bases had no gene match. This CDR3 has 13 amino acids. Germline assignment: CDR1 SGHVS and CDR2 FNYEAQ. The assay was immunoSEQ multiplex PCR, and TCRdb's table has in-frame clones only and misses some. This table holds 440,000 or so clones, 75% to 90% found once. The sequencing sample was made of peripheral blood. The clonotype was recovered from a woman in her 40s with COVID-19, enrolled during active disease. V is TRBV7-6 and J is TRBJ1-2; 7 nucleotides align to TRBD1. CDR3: CASSLDGTDGYTF. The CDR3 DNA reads TGTGCCAGCAGCTTAGACGGGACAGATGGCTACACCTTC.